Each of the 27 T cell receptor beta chains below was sequenced from the same sample in a study of early T cells in non-severe SARS-CoV-2 infection. TCRdb re-called the 5' RACE reads with MiXCR, one entry per CDR3 protein. This sample has 100,000 or so distinct CDR3 sequences; around a sixth occur once, and the top ten carry just over 5%. Sequences were derived from whole blood, sampled at baseline. The source is an adult who was a healthcare worker with PCR-confirmed SARS-CoV-2 infection or an uninfected control (not recorded which).

This clonotype occurred a few times. The V and J genes are TRBV7-6 and TRBJ2-6; the match to TRBD1 covers 7 bases. The CDR3 sequence is 16 residues long. The trim removed 5 bases at V and 1 base at J, leaving 5 bases unmatched. Germline V gives CDR1 SGHVS, CDR2 FNYEAQ. The CDR3 loop is CASSRGQRSGANVLTF. In DNA form, the CDR3 reads TGTGCCAGCAGCAGGGGGCAAAGGTCTGGGGCCAACGTCCTGACTTTC.

This clonotype showed up just a few times. This chain uses TRBV4-3 with TRBJ1-1, with D unclear. CDR3 length: 13 residues. Trimming shortened V by 0 bases and J by 11 bases, and 13 bases separated the two germline ends. From germline, CDR1 is LGHNA and CDR2 YSLEER. CDR3 sequence reads: CASSQDRYGEAFF. The CDR3, as DNA: TGCGCCAGCAGCCAAGATCGTTACGGCGAGGCTTTCTTT.

In this sample, this clonotype turned up a few times. The V gene is TRBV9, the J gene TRBJ1-3; D gene ambiguous. The V and J ends lost 0 bases and 6 bases respectively, with 10 bases between them. Germline values: CDR1 SGDLS, CDR2 YYNGEE. The CDR3 has 14 residues. The CDR3 DNA reads as TGTGCCAGCAGCGTAGATGGGTCCGAAAACACCATATATTTT. This codes for CASSVDGSENTIYF.

This clonotype was seen only a few times. The rearrangement uses TRBV20-1 and TRBJ2-7; maybe TRBD1 (5 bases). CDR3 length: 16 residues. Trimming took 4 bases from V and 2 from J, leaving 21 bases between them. Germline V gene lookup returns CDR1 DFQATT and CDR2 SNEGSKA (reference sequence). CDR3 DNA: TGCAGTGCTATTGGGCCACACGGCAGGGATACCTACGAGCAGTACTTC. Protein: CSAIGPHGRDTYEQYF.

This clonotype was seen at least ten times. The V call is TRBV7-9, the J call TRBJ1-6; D unclear. With 5 bases removed from V and 7 bases from J, the gap between germline ends came to 12 bases. Per the germline V gene, CDR1 is SEHNR and CDR2 is FQNEAQ (reference sequence). The CDR3 totals 14 residues. The CDR3 nucleotides are TGTGCCAGCAGCCAAACCGGGCACAATTCACCCCTCCACTTT. Amino acids: CASSQTGHNSPLHF.

This clonotype was seen a few times. V is TRBV30 and J is TRBJ1-1; D ambiguous. Trimming took 0 bases from V and 11 from J, leaving 10 bases between them. Germline CDR1 GTSNPN, CDR2 SVGIG (reference sequence). The CDR3 is 11 amino acids. CDR3 region: CAWSVLGLAFF. The CDR3 region has the DNA TGTGCCTGGAGTGTACTAGGGCTCGCTTTCTTT.

V and J are TRBV12-5 and TRBJ2-1; D may be TRBD2 (6 bases). The CDR3 length is 15 residues. Looked up from germline, CDR1 is LGHNT and CDR2 is FRNRAP. Trimming pared 2 bases from V and 10 bases from J, leaving 18 bases between. The CDR3 reads CASGLYAGPSSEQFF. The CDR3 bases are TGTGCTAGTGGTTTGTATGCGGGGCCGTCGTCGGAGCAGTTCTTC.

V is TRBV5-1 and J is TRBJ2-7, with 8 bases lining up with TRBD2. The CDR3 extends over 17 amino acids. Germline trimming cut 1 base from V and 3 bases from J; bases unmatched to any gene: 12. Per the germline V gene, CDR1 is SGHRS and CDR2 is YFSETQ. This chain's CDR3 is CASSLSGVSGSIYEQYF. The CDR3 DNA is TGCGCCAGCAGCTTGTCAGGGGTCAGCGGGAGCATCTACGAGCAGTACTTC.

The chain recombines TRBV18 with TRBJ2-7, with D unresolved. Germline values: CDR1 KGHSH, CDR2 LQKENI. Trimming left V 3 bases short and J 5 bases short, with 14 bases between. The CDR3 extends over 14 amino acids. The CDR3 DNA follows: TGTGCCAGCTCACCCCTGGGCAGTCCAAACGAGCAGTACTTC. Protein sequence: CASSPLGSPNEQYF.

This clonotype has a handful of counts. DNA of the CDR3: TGTGCCAGCAGACCCACAGGGTCTGGGGCCAACGTCCTGACTTTC. Encoded protein: CASRPTGSGANVLTF. This sequence joins TRBV28 and TRBJ2-6, with a weak D call TRBD1 (6 bases). The germline V and J ends were trimmed by 6 bases and 1 base, with 10 bases remaining between them. The CDR3 length is 15 residues. Germline lookup yields CDR1 MDHEN and CDR2 SYDVKM.

This sequence joins TRBV29-1 and TRBJ2-1; D unresolved. Germline CDR1 and CDR2: SQVTM and ANQGSEA. V was pared by 4 bases and J by 8 bases, with 15 bases between. CDR3 size: 13 residues. DNA for the CDR3: TGCAGCGTTGTGGCCACGGGTTGGTATGAGCAGTTCTTC. This encodes CSVVATGWYEQFF.

This clonotype was observed many times. The chain joins TRBV20-1 to TRBJ2-7, with D maybe TRBD1 (5 bases). V was shortened by 7 bases and J by 3 bases, with 10 bases between the two germline ends. Germline CDR1 reads DFQATT; CDR2 reads SNEGSKA (reference sequence). The CDR3 covers 11 residues. In DNA form, the CDR3 reads TGCAGTGGATACAGGAACTACGAGCAGTACTTC. As protein: CSGYRNYEQYF.

This clonotype was seen a few times. J is TRBJ2-7 and V is TRBV11-1; D ambiguous. V shed 4 bases and J shed 0 bases, with 10 bases lying between them. The CDR3 is 14 amino acids. The germline V gene encodes CDR1 SGHAT and CDR2 FQDESV (reference sequence). The CDR3 reads CASSSALSSYEQYF. The CDR3 region has the DNA TGTGCCAGCAGCTCAGCGTTGAGCTCCTACGAGCAGTACTTC.

This clonotype was counted many times. This chain's CDR3 is CASSIVTASYGYTF. DNA for the CDR3: TGTGCCAGTAGTATTGTAACAGCGTCCTATGGCTACACCTTC. This rearrangement joins TRBV19 to TRBJ1-2, with D unclear. The CDR3 is made up of 14 amino acids. Trimming left V 3 bases short and J 4 bases short, with 12 bases between. Looked up from germline, CDR1 is LNHDA and CDR2 is SQIVND (reference sequence).

The chain joins TRBV30 to TRBJ2-3, with TRBD1 as a possible D gene (6 bases). V lost 3 bases to trimming and J lost 0 bases, with 10 bases between them. The germline gives CDR1 GTSNPN, CDR2 SVGIG (reference sequence). The CDR3 covers 14 residues. The CDR3 reads CAWSPGHSTDTQYF. In DNA, the CDR3 is TGTGCCTGGAGCCCGGGACACAGCACAGATACGCAGTATTTT.

This clonotype was recorded once. The rearrangement links TRBV27 to TRBJ2-7; the D gene is possibly TRBD2 (6 bases). The CDR3 has 14 amino acids. V was trimmed by 3 bases and J by 2 bases, leaving 11 bases between them. In germline, CDR1 is MNHEY, CDR2 SMNVEV (reference sequence). CDR3 sequence (DNA): TGTGCCAGCAGTTTCGAGGGCGGGACCTACGAGCAGTACTTC. Translated, it gives CASSFEGGTYEQYF.

The chain recombines TRBV7-9 with TRBJ2-3; no definite D call. The germline CDR1 and CDR2 sequences are SEHNR and FQNEAQ (reference sequence). The CDR3 is 14 residues long. Trimming took off 5 bases at V and 0 bases at J, with 9 bases between the two ends. CDR3 sequence reads: CASSPLGSTDTQYF. For the CDR3, the DNA is TGTGCCAGCAGCCCTTTAGGAAGCACAGATACGCAGTATTTT.

The chain couples TRBV7-3 to TRBJ2-1, with 7 bases aligning to TRBD1. Losses at the gene ends were 5 bases for V and 2 bases for J; bases not matched to a gene: 6. The CDR3 sequence is 15 residues long. Germline V gene sequence: CDR1 SGHTA, CDR2 FQGTGA. CDR3 nucleotide sequence: TGTGCCAGCAGCGACAGGGAGAGCCCCTACAATGAGCAGTTCTTC. Residues: CASSDRESPYNEQFF.

Notes on this clonotype: Sequence at one end of the junction differs from germline and may be a read error. The chain has TRBV6-6 and TRBJ1-1; 7 nucleotides agree with TRBD1. CDR3 length equals 13 residues. The germline gives CDR1 MNHNY, CDR2 SVGAGI (reference sequence). The CDR3 loop reads CTSSYYRGPEAFF. DNA for the CDR3: TGTACCAGCAGTTACTACAGGGGTCCTGAAGCTTTCTTT.

This clonotype was observed at least ten times. V is TRBV2 and J is TRBJ2-1; 9 nucleotides agree with TRBD1. V trimming: 6 bases; J trimming: 8 bases; junction bases outside the gene matches: 8. Germline V lookup: CDR1 SNHLY, CDR2 FYNNEI. The CDR3 runs 14 residues. CDR3 coding DNA: TGTGCCAGCAGCTCCGGACAGGGGCGGGATGAGCAGTTCTTC. Translation gives CASSSGQGRDEQFF.

This chain connects TRBV7-2 to TRBJ2-7; 11 bases agree with TRBD2. CDR1 SGHTA and CDR2 FQGNSA come from the germline V gene. This CDR3 region has 14 residues. V was pared by 5 bases and J by 3 bases, with 3 bases of the junction left unmatched. The CDR3 nucleotides are TGTGCCAGCAGCCCGACTAGCGGGAACTACGAGCAGTACTTC. It is translated as CASSPTSGNYEQYF.

The genes are TRBV20-1 and TRBJ2-7; no clear D. Germline V gene data show CDR1 as DFQATT and CDR2 as SNEGSKA (reference sequence). The germline V and J ends were trimmed by 3 bases and 5 bases, with 11 bases remaining between them. This CDR3 contains 12 residues. CDR3 in DNA: TGCAGTGCTAGCAGCAATCTCCACGAGCAGTACTTC. Its protein is CSASSNLHEQYF.

This clonotype has a single count. This could be a read error, since a much larger clone is one nucleotide away. The CDR3 does not close with the conserved phenylalanine or tryptophan, likely indicating a read error. The chain is built from TRBV20-1 and TRBJ2-6; D is unclear. V gave up 2 bases and J gave up 4 bases, with 12 bases separating them. Germline-derived CDR1 and CDR2 are DFQATT and SNEGSKA (reference sequence). The CDR3 is made up of 15 amino acids. Here the CDR3 reads CSARSRVYGANVLTS. DNA for the CDR3: TGCAGTGCTAGATCCCGGGTTTACGGGGCCAACGTCCTGACTTCC.

This clonotype appeared many times. The V call is TRBV7-7, the J call TRBJ2-7, with D possibly TRBD2 on 6 matching bases. The CDR3 covers 13 residues. CDR1 is SSHAT, CDR2 FNYEAQ, per germline (reference sequence). Trimming shortened V by 5 bases and J by 6 bases, and 14 bases separated the two germline ends. CDR3 loop: CASSPGTSSEQYF. CDR3 coding DNA: TGTGCCAGCAGCCCCGGGACTTCTTCCGAGCAGTACTTC. The full variable domain, in which reference TRBV7-7 and TRBJ2-7 provide the parts outside the CDR3, is GAGVSQSPRYKVTKRGQDVTLRCDPISSHATLYWYQQALGQGPEFLTYFNYEAQPDKSGLPSDRFSAERPEGSISTLTIQRTEQRDSAMYRCASSPGTSSEQYFGPGTRLTVT.

This clonotype showed up just a few times. The V gene is TRBV20-1, the J gene TRBJ2-7; 10 bases line up with TRBD2. Germline V gene sequence: CDR1 DFQATT, CDR2 SNEGSKA (reference sequence). The junction had 13 bases not matched to a gene; V was cut back by 1 base and J by 4 bases. The CDR3 contains 17 residues. In DNA, the CDR3 is TGCAGTGCTAGAGGAAGGGGAGCGGGAGGGCCGAGTTACGAGCAGTACTTC. It encodes CSARGRGAGGPSYEQYF.

This clonotype occurred a few times. This sequence joins TRBV7-2 and TRBJ1-2; D gene unclear. Trimming cost V 1 base and J 5 bases, with 14 bases left between them. Per germline, CDR1 SGHTA and CDR2 FQGNSA. This CDR3 spans 15 amino acids. The CDR3 here is CASSLELAIGYGYTF. As DNA, the CDR3 is TGTGCCAGCAGCTTAGAACTGGCCATTGGGTATGGCTACACCTTC.

The V gene is TRBV12-5, the J gene TRBJ2-7; D gene uncertain. This CDR3 region has 12 residues. V was cut by 2 bases and J by 4 bases, with 6 bases left in between. Germline CDR1 LGHNT, CDR2 FRNRAP. The CDR3 coding sequence is TGTGCTAGTGGTTTGAACATTTACGAGCAGTACTTC. Encoded protein: CASGLNIYEQYF. Filled out from reference TRBV12-5 and TRBJ2-7, the complete variable domain reads DARVTQTPRHKVTEMGQEVTMRCQPILGHNTVFWYRQTMMQGLELLAYFRNRAPLDDSGMPKDRFSAEMPDATLATLKIQPSEPRDSAVYFCASGLNIYEQYFGPGTRLTVT.